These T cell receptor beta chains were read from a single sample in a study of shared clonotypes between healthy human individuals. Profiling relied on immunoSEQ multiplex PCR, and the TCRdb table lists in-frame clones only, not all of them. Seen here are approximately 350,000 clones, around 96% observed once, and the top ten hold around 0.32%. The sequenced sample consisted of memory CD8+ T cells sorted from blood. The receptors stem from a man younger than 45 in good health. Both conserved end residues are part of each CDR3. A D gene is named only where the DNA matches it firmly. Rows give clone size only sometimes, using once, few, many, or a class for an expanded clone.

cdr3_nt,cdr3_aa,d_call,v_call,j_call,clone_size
TGTGCCAGCAGCCGCCTTAGGGACGCACCCCTCCACTTT,CASSRLRDAPLHF,.,TRBV6-1,TRBJ1-6,.
TGCAGTGCTCGTCGGTCCGGGGAGCTGTTTTTT,CSARRSGELFF,.,TRBV20-1,TRBJ2-2,.
TGTGCCAGCAGCCCTCTCCGCGGCGGACTCACAGATACGCAGTATTTT,CASSPLRGGLTDTQYF,.,TRBV7-8,TRBJ2-3,.
TGTGCCAGCAGTGAAGGGACGATCCCGAAGGCGAGAAAACTGTTTTTT,CASSEGTIPKARKLFF,.,TRBV6-1,TRBJ1-4,once
TGCGCCGGAACCTACGAGCAGTACTTC,CAGTYEQYF,.,TRBV5-1,TRBJ2-7,once
TGTGCCAGCAGTTTAGGGTTGTTTGGGAACACTGAAGCTTTCTTT,CASSLGLFGNTEAFF,.,TRBV28,TRBJ1-1,.
TGTGCCAGCAGGGTTGACCGGGCTCTCGCTGGAAACACCATATATTTT,CASRVDRALAGNTIYF,.,TRBV2,TRBJ1-3,.
TGCGCCAGCAGCTTGGCACAGCTCACAGATACGCAGTATTTT,CASSLAQLTDTQYF,.,TRBV5-1,TRBJ2-3,.
TGTGCCAGCAGTGATCCGGGGAGGGAGCAGTTCTTC,CASSDPGREQFF,.,TRBV6-4,TRBJ2-1,.
TGTGCCAGCAACAGGGGGACAGAATATGGCTACACCTTC,CASNRGTEYGYTF,TRBD1,TRBV25-1,TRBJ1-2,.
TGTGCCTGGAGGGCCCAGGGAAGGAGGGAAAAACTGTTTTTT,CAWRAQGRREKLFF,.,TRBV30,TRBJ1-4,.
TGTGCCAGCAGCTTACTAGCGGGAGGTCGGAGCTCTGGGGCCAACGTCCTGACTTTC,CASSLLAGGRSSGANVLTF,TRBD2,TRBV7-6,TRBJ2-6,.
TGTGCCAGCAGTTTAATAGGGGACCCTGAAGCTTTCTTT,CASSLIGDPEAFF,.,TRBV28,TRBJ1-1,.
TGTGCCAGCAGCCAAGGTGAAAGCTACAATGAGCAGTTCTTC,CASSQGESYNEQFF,.,TRBV4-2,TRBJ2-1,.
TGTGCCAGCAGTTCAGCACCGGGACTATTCGAGGAGTACTTC,CASSSAPGLFEEYF,TRBD2,TRBV6-5,TRBJ2-7,.
TGTGCCAGCAGCCACAACCCGACTAGCGGGAGGGGAGATACGCAGTATTTT,CASSHNPTSGRGDTQYF,TRBD2,TRBV9,TRBJ2-3,.
TGTGCCAGCAGCTTATTTATCTCTAGCACAGATACGCAGTATTTT,CASSLFISSTDTQYF,.,TRBV7-9,TRBJ2-3,.
TGCGCCAGCTCCGGGACAGGGGGCACCGGGGAGCTGTTTTTT,CASSGTGGTGELFF,TRBD1,TRBV5-1,TRBJ2-2,.
TGTGCCAGCAGTGCCGGGACTGGGGCCAACGTCCTGACTTTC,CASSAGTGANVLTF,.,TRBV6-4,TRBJ2-6,.
TGCGCCAGCAGCTTGCCTACAGGGCTCGCGGGCGGAGAGACCCAGTACTTC,CASSLPTGLAGGETQYF,.,TRBV5-1,TRBJ2-5,.
TGTGCCAGCAGCTTAACTAGCGGGAGCTACGAGCAGTACTTC,CASSLTSGSYEQYF,TRBD2,TRBV7-2,TRBJ2-7,.
TGTGCTAGCAGCGACAGCAATCAGCCCCAGCATTTT,CASSDSNQPQHF,.,TRBV7-7,TRBJ1-5,.
TGTGCCAGAGCGGCGGGAGTCTCGGGCGAGCAGTACTTC,CARAAGVSGEQYF,TRBD2,TRBV7-8,TRBJ2-7,once
TGTGCCAGCAGTACACACAGGGGTAGGAATCAGCCCCAGCATTTT,CASSTHRGRNQPQHF,TRBD1,TRBV28,TRBJ1-5,.
TGTGCCAGCAGCGCAACAGGGCTGAATCAGCCCCAGCATTTT,CASSATGLNQPQHF,.,TRBV9,TRBJ1-5,.
TGTGCCAGCAGTTTCATCCGAGAGATGGGAGAGACCCAGTACTTC,CASSFIREMGETQYF,.,TRBV6-5,TRBJ2-5,.
TGTGCCAGCTCACCACGGAGTGGAACCTATTACAATGAGCAGTTCTTC,CASSPRSGTYYNEQFF,.,TRBV18,TRBJ2-1,.
TGTGCCAGCAGTTTATCCCCAGGGCCCTACAATGAGCAGTTCTTC,CASSLSPGPYNEQFF,.,TRBV27,TRBJ2-1,few
TGCGCCAGCAGCCCATTTGGATACGGGGGGACTGAAGCTTTCTTT,CASSPFGYGGTEAFF,.,TRBV5-1,TRBJ1-1,.
TGTGCCTGGTCTAGCGGGAGATACAATGAGCAGTTCTTC,CAWSSGRYNEQFF,TRBD2,TRBV30,TRBJ2-1,.
TGTGCCAGCAGCTTAGCGAGGGGGGCTAGCGGACTAGCCAAAAACATTCAGTACTTC,CASSLARGASGLAKNIQYF,.,TRBV7-6,TRBJ2-4,.
TGTGCCAGCTCGCCAGACAGGCTGGGGCTTAATCAGCCCCAGCATTTT,CASSPDRLGLNQPQHF,.,TRBV18,TRBJ1-5,.
TGTGCCAGCAGGCCGATGGGGAACACTGAAGCTTTCTTT,CASRPMGNTEAFF,.,TRBV2,TRBJ1-1,.
TGTGCCAGCTCACCGACCACAGGCTCTGGGGCCAACGTCCTGACTTTC,CASSPTTGSGANVLTF,.,TRBV18,TRBJ2-6,.
TGCGCCAGCAGTGAGACAGGGGATAGCAATCAGCCCCAGCATTTT,CASSETGDSNQPQHF,TRBD1,TRBV10-1,TRBJ1-5,.